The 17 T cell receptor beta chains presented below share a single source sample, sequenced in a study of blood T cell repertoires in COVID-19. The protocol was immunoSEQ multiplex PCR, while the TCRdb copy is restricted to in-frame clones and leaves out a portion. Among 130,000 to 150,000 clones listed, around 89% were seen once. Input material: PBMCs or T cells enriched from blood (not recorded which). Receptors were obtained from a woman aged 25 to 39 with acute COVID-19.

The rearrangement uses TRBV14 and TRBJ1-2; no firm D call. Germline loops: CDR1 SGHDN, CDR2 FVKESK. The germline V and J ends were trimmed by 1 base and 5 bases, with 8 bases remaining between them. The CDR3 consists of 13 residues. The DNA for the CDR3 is TGTGCCAGCAGCCAAGCAGGTGGATATGGCTACACCTTC. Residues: CASSQAGGYGYTF.

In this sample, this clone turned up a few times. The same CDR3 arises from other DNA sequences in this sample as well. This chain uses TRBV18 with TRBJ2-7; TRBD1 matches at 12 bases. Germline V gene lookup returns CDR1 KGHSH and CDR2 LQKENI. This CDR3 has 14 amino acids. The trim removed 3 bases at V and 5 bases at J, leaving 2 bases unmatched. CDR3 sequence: CASSPGTGGDEQYF. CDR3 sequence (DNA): TGTGCCAGCTCACCCGGGACAGGGGGCGACGAGCAGTACTTC. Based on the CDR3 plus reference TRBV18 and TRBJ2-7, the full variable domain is NAGVMQNPRHLVRRRGQEARLRCSPMKGHSHVYWYRQLPEEGLKFMVYLQKENIIDESGMPKERFSAEFPKEGPSILRIQQVVRGDSAAYFCASSPGTGGDEQYFGPGTRLTVT.

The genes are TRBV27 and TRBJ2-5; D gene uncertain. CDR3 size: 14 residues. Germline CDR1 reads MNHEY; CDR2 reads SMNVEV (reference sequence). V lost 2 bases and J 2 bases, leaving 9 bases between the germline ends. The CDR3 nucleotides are TGTGCCAGCAGTTTAGGCAGTCCACAAGAGACCCAGTACTTC. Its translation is CASSLGSPQETQYF.

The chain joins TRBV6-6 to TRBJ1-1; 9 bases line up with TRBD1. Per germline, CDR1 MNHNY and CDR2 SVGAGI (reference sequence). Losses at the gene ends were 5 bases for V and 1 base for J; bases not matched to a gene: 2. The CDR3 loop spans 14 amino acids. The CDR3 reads CASSPQGANTEAFF. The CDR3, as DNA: TGTGCCAGCAGTCCACAGGGGGCGAACACTGAAGCTTTCTTT.

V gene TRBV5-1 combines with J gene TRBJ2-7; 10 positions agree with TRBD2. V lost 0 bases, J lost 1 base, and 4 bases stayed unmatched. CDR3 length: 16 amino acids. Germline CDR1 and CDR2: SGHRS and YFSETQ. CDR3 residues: CASSLVGTSASYEQYF. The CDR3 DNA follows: TGCGCCAGCAGCTTGGTTGGGACTAGCGCATCCTACGAGCAGTACTTC.

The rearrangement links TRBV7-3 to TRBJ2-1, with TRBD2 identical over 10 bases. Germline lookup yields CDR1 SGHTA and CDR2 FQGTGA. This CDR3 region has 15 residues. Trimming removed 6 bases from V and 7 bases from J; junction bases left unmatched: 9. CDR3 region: CASSLTSGTINEQFF. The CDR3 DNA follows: TGTGCCAGCAGTCTTACTAGCGGGACAATTAATGAGCAGTTCTTC.

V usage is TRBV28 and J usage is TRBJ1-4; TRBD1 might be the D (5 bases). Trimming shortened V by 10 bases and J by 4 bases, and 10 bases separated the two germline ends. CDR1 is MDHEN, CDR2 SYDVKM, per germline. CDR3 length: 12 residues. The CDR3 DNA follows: TGTGCCACCGACAGCCTTAATGAAAAACTGTTTTTT. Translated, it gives CATDSLNEKLFF.

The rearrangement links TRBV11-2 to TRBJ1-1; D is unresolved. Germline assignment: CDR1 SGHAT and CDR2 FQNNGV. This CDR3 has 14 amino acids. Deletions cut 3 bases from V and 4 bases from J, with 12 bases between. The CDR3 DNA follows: TGTGCCAGCAGCTTGAGGGCTGGCGGCACTGAAGCTTTCTTT. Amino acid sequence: CASSLRAGGTEAFF.

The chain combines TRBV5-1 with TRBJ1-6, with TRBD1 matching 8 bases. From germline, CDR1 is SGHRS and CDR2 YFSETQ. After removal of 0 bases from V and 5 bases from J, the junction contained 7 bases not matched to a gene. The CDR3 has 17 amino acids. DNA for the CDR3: TGCGCCAGCAGCTTGGCCTCGAAGACAGGGGATAATTCACCCCTCCACTTT. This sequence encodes CASSLASKTGDNSPLHF.

In DNA form, the CDR3 reads TGTGCCACCAGCACTAGATATGACCGCACTGAAGCTTTCTTT. Its translation: CATSTRYDRTEAFF. The chain carries TRBV15 and TRBJ1-1; D remains unclear. The CDR3 runs 14 residues. Per germline, CDR1 LNHNV and CDR2 YYDKDF (reference sequence). V was trimmed by 4 bases and J by 4 bases, leaving 13 bases between them.

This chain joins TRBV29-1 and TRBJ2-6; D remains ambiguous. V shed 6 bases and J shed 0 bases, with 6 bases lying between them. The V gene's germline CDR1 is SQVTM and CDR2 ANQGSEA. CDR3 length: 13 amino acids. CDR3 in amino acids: CSVRSSGANVLTF. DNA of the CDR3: TGCAGCGTACGTAGCTCTGGGGCCAACGTCCTGACTTTC.

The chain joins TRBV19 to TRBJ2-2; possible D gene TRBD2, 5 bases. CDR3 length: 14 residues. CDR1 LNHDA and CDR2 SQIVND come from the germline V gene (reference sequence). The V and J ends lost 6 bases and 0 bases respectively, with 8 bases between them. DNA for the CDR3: TGTGCCAGTAGACGGGGAACGAACACCGGGGAGCTGTTTTTT. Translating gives CASRRGTNTGELFF. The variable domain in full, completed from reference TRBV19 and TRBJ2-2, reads DGGITQSPKYLFRKEGQNVTLSCEQNLNHDAMYWYRQDPGQGLRLIYYSQIVNDFQKGDIAEGYSVSREKKESFPLTVTSAQKNPTAFYLCASRRGTNTGELFFGEGSRLTVL.

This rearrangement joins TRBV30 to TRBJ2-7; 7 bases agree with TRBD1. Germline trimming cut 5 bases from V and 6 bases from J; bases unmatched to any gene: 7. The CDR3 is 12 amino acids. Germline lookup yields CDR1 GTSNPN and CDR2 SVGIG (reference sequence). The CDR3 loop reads CAWLQGNGEQYF. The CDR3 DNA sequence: TGTGCCTGGTTACAGGGGAATGGCGAGCAGTACTTC.

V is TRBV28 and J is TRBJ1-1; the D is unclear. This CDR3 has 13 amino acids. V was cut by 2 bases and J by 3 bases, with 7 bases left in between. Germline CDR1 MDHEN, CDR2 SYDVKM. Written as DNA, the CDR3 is TGTGCCAGCAGTTTAATACGGTACACTGAAGCTTTCTTT. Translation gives CASSLIRYTEAFF.

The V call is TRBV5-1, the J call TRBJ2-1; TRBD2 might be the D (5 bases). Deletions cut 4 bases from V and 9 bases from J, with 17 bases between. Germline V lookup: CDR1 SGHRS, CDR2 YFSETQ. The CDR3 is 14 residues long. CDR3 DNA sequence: TGCGCCAGCAGCCCTCCGGAACTAGGTTTTGAGCAGTTCTTC. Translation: CASSPPELGFEQFF. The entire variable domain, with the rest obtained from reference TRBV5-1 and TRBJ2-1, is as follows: KAGVTQTPRYLIKTRGQQVTLSCSPISGHRSVSWYQQTPGQGLQFLFEYFSETQRNKGNFPGRFSGRQFSNSRSEMNVSTLELGDSALYLCASSPPELGFEQFFGPGTRLTVL.

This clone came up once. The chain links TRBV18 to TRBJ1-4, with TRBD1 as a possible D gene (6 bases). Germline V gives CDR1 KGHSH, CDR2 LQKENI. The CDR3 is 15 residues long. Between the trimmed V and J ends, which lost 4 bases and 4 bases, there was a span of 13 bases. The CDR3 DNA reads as TGTGCCAGCTCACGGTTGTCAGGGGTTAATGAAAAACTGTTTTTT. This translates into CASSRLSGVNEKLFF.

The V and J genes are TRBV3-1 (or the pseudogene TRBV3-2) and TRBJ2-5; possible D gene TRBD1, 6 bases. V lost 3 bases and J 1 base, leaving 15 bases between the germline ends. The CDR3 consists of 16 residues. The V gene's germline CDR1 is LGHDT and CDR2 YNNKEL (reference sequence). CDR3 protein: CASSHLIGDTQETQYF. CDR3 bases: TGTGCCAGCAGCCATCTAATAGGGGACACCCAAGAGACCCAGTACTTC.